This T cell receptor (beta chain) was documented in a study of blood T cell repertoires in COVID-19. The repertoire was sequenced with immunoSEQ multiplex PCR; TCRdb's copy has only in-frame clones and lacks some. The sample comprises about 200,000 clones, around 84% of which are singletons, and 3% to 3.5% rests with the top ten. CDR3 length: 16 residues. Looked up from germline, CDR1 is LNHDA and CDR2 is SQIVND (reference sequence). Trimming removed 4 bases from V and 5 bases from J; junction bases left unmatched: 12. This TCR came from a woman in her twenties or thirties who had been exposed to COVID-19. The chain is built from TRBV19 and TRBJ2-7; 9 bases align to TRBD2. The sequenced sample consisted of PBMCs or T cells enriched from blood (not recorded which). CDR3 nucleotides: TGTGCCAGTAGTAGAGGAGGACTAGCGCCTTTCGACGAGCAGTACTTC. This translates into CASSRGGLAPFDEQYF.